This is a list of T cell receptor beta chains from one sample in a study of shared clonotypes between healthy human individuals. The data were produced by immunoSEQ multiplex PCR, yet TCRdb's version contains in-frame clones alone and is incomplete. Among 800,000 to 1,200,000 clones listed, around 82% were seen once. The sample consisted of memory CD4+ T cells from PBMCs. These receptors were collected from a young man in good health. Some clones in this sample may be carry-over from other donors' samples. Both conserved end residues are part of each CDR3. The D gene is left open where the match is weak. Rows give clone size only sometimes, using once, few, many, or a class for an expanded clone.

V gene	clone size	D gene	J gene	CDR3 DNA	CDR3 protein
TRBV6-5	NA	TRBD2	TRBJ2-1	TGTGCCAGCACCGCCGTTGTAGCGGGCAATGAGCAGTTCTTC	CASTAVVAGNEQFF
TRBV28	NA	TRBD2	TRBJ2-1	TGTGCCAGCAGTGACCGACTAGCGGGAAGGAACAATGAGCAGTTCTTC	CASSDRLAGRNNEQFF
TRBV6-1	NA	NA	TRBJ2-1	TGTGCCAGCAGTGTCTTAGCGGGACAGGGCTCCTACAATGAGCAGTTCTTC	CASSVLAGQGSYNEQFF
TRBV30	once	NA	TRBJ2-1	TGTGCCTGGGAAAGAAGGGGCAATGAGCAGTTCTTC	CAWERRGNEQFF
TRBV7-9	few	NA	TRBJ2-2	TGTGCCAGCAGCCCTACCGGGGAGCTGTTTTTT	CASSPTGELFF
TRBV7-2	NA	TRBD2	TRBJ2-4	TGTGCCAGCAGCTTAGTGCTAGCGGGAGCCCGAGGGGGCATTCAGTACTTC	CASSLVLAGARGGIQYF
TRBV6-1	NA	NA	TRBJ1-1	TGTGCCAGCAGGCTGGACCTGAACACTGAAGCTTTCTTT	CASRLDLNTEAFF
TRBV5-1	NA	NA	TRBJ2-1	TGCGCCAGCAGCTTGGGTGGGAGTCACAATGAGCAGTTCTTC	CASSLGGSHNEQFF
TRBV15	NA	NA	TRBJ1-2	TGTGCCACCAGCACAGGCTATGGCTACACCTTC	CATSTGYGYTF
TRBV2	many	NA	TRBJ2-7	TGTGCCAGCAGTGAGGGTTCCCCCCGCGAGCAGTACTTC	CASSEGSPREQYF
TRBV5-1	few	NA	TRBJ1-5	TGCGCCAGCAGCTTGGCAGGGGTGGATCAGCCCCAGCATTTT	CASSLAGVDQPQHF
TRBV5-1	NA	TRBD2	TRBJ2-7	TGCGCCAGCAGCCAGACTAGCGGGCAGATTTACGAGCAGTACTTC	CASSQTSGQIYEQYF
TRBV6-1	NA	NA	TRBJ2-3	TGTGCCAGCAGTCTGCGTGGGGTTTATACAGATACGCAGTATTTT	CASSLRGVYTDTQYF